Included here is one T cell receptor beta chain sequence, with context. The data originate from a study of blood T cell repertoires in COVID-19. In the study overall: The study drew acute and convalescent COVID-19 samples from the United States, Italy and Spain. Sources were T cells, B-cell-depleted T cells, or PBMCs; the material itself was cDNA or gDNA.

Trimming removed 3 bases at V and 6 bases at J, with 27 bases between. This CDR3 contains 18 residues. Germline V gives CDR1 SGHDT, CDR2 YYEEEE. In the study's own analysis: It was from reference gene primer amplification that nucleated cell counts were estimated. Clones were sequenced by immunoSEQ multiplex PCR, and TCRdb holds only the in-frame ones, with some missing. The V and J calls and clone size were taken over from that table, and D and trimming were inferred from the DNA. The sample yields about 190,000 clones, around 83% seen once. The receptor comes from a woman aged 40 to 50 with acute or convalescent COVID-19. Sequenced material: peripheral blood. The chain has TRBV5-6 and TRBJ1-1; perhaps TRBD1 as D (5 bases). As DNA, the CDR3 is TGTGCCAGCAGCTCGACCGTCTCGGGGGTCAGGAGCGTTGCTGAAGCTTTCTTT. Translated: CASSSTVSGVRSVAEAFF. Full variable domain (remainder filled in from reference TRBV5-6 and TRBJ1-1): DAGVTQSPTHLIKTRGQQVTLRCSPKSGHDTVSWYQQALGQGPQFIFQYYEEEERQRGNFPDRFSGHQFPNYSSELNVNALLLGDSALYLCASSSTVSGVRSVAEAFFGQGTRLTVV.